This entry concerns a single T cell receptor (beta chain). No cognate antigen has been identified for it. No much larger clone is present one base from it, and per-base qualities are unavailable. Whole blood was collected in K2EDTA tubes by collaborating institutions according to the institutions' own protocols. Collaborator samples were shipped for TCRbeta analysis as frozen whole blood, isolated PBMCs, or DNA extracted from either sample type. In the germline V gene, CDR1 corresponds to SGHRS and CDR2 to YFSETQ. The CDR3 holds 17 amino acids from the cysteine to the phenylalanine. Solely the CDR3 DNA is kept, with 51 bases framed from the first base. Trimming removed 0 bases from V and 7 bases from J; the gene matches leave 12 bases unexplained. TCRbeta CDR3 regions were amplified from genomic DNA using the immunoSEQ Assay, a bias-controlled multiplex PCR. The published analysis was carried out like this. Within the assay, amplification of reference gene primers was used to estimate how many nucleated cells each sample contained. To quantify the absolute abundance of each unique TCRbeta CDR3 rearrangement, sequence reads were collapsed and filtered. Productive Simpson clonality was computed per sample as the square root of Simpson's diversity index over productive rearrangements. This is the immuneACCESS table as TCRdb keeps it, with only in-frame sequences that have V and J called. A part of the clones is gone; compared with another copy, unresolved V genes explain less than half, and the rest is unexplained. D and trimming were read from the DNA, whereas the V and J calls and clone size are those reported in that table. The sample table records about 61,000 clones; 85% to 90% of these occur just once. The ten top clones hold over 20% of the sample.

The data were obtained in a study of blood T cell repertoires in COVID-19 (dated by TCRdb to 2019 to 2021). The study in broad terms: Samples covering the acute and convalescent phases of COVID-19 were provided by collaborators in the United States, Italy and Spain. Sample metadata almost always included a de-identified subject ID, COVID-19 status, age in years and sex. Subjects who had been exposed to COVID-19, were actively infected with it, or had recovered from it provided the deeply sampled blood TCRbeta repertoires that made up the dataset. The repertoires were released in a freely available public database intended as a resource for research on the immune response to SARS-CoV-2. The prospective study material was composed of cDNA or gDNA derived from T cells, B-cell-depleted T cells, or PBMCs. Where available, HLA class I and class II types were taken from metadata supplied by the sample provider and were not determined by assay-based typing. The samples were drawn from the first 160 participants of the ongoing ImmuneRACE study and from 950 to 1,500 subjects provided by 6 global collaborators.

What the authors observed across the whole study: The amount of clinical and demographic metadata varied by source and participant and was provided uncurated.

This chain is built from TRBV5-1 and TRBJ1-4; 7 junctional bases match TRBD1. The sequence came from a woman aged 45-65 years with active or convalescent COVID-19. The sample comprised peripheral blood. The nucleotides are TGCGCCAGCAGCTTGGGACAGGGATTTAGCAGGGGTGAAAAACTGTTTTTT. This sequence encodes CASSLGQGFSRGEKLFF.